The clone carrying this T cell receptor beta chain was counted between two and nine times. The antigen is unknown. Cultured CD4+ T cells had their DNA profiled by the Oncomine TCR Beta short-read assay. TCRdb re-derived calls from the PCR reads in MiXCR, one entry per CDR3 protein. Among 22,000 or so distinct CDR3 sequences listed, around a third were seen once. Described time point: late sampling 161 to 241 days after vaccination in three convalescent patients. Regarding treatment: roughly 11-day PBMC culture with coronavirus spike peptide pools or control peptides (ViraFEST assay). V was pared by 8 bases and J by 3 bases, with 8 bases between. The CDR3 totals 11 residues. Germline values: CDR1 MNHNS, CDR2 SASEGT. The source of the sample is a study of vaccination and CD4 T cells after COVID-19. Study-level background: Two Hispanic individuals were among six male and four female convalescent patients. Between diagnosis and the drawing of post-COVID samples lay a median around 100 days (range 35 to 161). General study findings and limits: Only post-vaccination samples contained a median 86.3% of the reactive clones in convalescent patients.

The rearrangement uses TRBV6-1 and TRBJ2-7, with TRBD1 as a possible D gene (6 bases). The receptor's source is a human donor who had recovered from COVID-19. The sequencing used CD4+ T cells from blood, cultured in vitro, collected about 7 months after SARS-CoV-2 vaccination. The CDR3 here is CASGQFYEQYF. The CDR3 bases are TGTGCCAGCGGACAGTTCTACGAGCAGTACTTC.